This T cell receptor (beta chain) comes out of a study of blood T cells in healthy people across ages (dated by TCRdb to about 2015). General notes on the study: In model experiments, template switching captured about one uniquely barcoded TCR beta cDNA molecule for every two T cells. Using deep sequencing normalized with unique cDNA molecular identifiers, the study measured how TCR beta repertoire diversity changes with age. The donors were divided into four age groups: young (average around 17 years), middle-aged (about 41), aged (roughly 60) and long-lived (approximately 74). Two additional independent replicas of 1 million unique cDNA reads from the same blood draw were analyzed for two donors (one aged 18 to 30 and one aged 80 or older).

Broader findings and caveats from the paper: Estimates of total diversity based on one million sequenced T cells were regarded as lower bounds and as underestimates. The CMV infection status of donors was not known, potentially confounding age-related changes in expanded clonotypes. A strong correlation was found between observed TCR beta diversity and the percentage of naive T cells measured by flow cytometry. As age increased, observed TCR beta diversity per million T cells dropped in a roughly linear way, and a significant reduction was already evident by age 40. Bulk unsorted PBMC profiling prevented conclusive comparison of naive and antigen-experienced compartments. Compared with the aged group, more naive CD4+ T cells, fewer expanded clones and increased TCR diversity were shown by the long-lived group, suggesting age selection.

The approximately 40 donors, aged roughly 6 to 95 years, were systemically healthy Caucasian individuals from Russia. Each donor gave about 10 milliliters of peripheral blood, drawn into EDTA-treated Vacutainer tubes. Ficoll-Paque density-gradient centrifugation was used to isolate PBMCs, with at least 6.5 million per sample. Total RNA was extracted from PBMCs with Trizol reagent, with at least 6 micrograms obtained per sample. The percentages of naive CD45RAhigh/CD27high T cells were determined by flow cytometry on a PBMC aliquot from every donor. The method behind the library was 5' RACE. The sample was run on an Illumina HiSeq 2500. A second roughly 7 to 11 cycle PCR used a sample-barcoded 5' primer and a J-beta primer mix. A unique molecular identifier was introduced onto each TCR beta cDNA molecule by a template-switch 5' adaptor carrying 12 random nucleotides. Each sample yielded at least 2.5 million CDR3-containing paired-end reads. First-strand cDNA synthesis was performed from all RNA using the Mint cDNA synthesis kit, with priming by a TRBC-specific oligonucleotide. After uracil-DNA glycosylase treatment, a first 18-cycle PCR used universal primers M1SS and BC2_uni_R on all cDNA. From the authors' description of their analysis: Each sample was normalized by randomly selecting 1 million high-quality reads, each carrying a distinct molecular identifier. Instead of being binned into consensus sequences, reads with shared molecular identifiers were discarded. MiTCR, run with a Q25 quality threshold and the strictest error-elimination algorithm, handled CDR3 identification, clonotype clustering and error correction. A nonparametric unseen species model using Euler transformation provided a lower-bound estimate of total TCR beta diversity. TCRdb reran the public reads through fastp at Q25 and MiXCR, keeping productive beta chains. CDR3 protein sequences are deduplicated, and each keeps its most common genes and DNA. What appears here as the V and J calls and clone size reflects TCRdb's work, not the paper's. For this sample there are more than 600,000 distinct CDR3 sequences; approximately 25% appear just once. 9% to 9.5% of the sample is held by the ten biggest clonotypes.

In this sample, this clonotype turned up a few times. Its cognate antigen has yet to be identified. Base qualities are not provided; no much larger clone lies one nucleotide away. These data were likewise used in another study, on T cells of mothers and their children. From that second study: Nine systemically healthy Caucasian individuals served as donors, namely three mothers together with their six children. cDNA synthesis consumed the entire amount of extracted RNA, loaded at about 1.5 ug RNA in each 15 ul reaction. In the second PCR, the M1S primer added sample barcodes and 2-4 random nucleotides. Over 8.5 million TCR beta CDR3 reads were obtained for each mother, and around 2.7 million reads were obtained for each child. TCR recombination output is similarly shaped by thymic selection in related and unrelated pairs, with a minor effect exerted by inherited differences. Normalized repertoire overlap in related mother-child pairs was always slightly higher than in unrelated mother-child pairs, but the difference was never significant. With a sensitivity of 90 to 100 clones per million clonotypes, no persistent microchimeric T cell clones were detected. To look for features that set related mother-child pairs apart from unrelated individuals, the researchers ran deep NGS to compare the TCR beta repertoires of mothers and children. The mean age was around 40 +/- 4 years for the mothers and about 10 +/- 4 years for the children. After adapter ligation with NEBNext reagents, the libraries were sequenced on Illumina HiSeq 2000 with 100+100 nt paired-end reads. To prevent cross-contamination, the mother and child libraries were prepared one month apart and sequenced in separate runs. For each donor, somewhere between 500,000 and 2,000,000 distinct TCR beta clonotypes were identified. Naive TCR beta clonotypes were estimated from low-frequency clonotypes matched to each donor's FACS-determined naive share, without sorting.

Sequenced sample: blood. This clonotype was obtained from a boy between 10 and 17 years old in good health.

Read as DNA, the sequence is TGTGCCAGCAGTGAAGCTCCCCAGGGGGGCAAAAACATTCAGTACTTC. This gives the protein CASSEAPQGGKNIQYF. The sequence joins TRBV2 to TRBJ2-4, with a weak D call of TRBD1 (7 bases match). CDR1 and CDR2 are drawn from the germline V gene: SNHLY, FYNNEI. The CDR3 covers 16 residues, taking in both the cysteine and the phenylalanine. This entry keeps only the CDR3 DNA: 48 bases, framed from base 1. V is clipped by 0 bases and J by 3 bases, and the sequence between their germline boundaries is 12 bases long.